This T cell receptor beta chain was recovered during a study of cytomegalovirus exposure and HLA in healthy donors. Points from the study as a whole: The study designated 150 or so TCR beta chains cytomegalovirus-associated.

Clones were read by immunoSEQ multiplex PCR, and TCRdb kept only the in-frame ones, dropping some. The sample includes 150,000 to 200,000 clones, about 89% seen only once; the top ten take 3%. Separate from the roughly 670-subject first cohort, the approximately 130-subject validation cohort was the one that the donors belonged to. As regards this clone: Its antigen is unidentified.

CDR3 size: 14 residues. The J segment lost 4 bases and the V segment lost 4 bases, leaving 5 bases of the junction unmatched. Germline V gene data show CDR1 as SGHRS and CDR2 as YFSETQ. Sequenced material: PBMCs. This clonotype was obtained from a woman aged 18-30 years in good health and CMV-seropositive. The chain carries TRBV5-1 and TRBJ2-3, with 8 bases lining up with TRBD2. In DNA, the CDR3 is TGCGCCAGCAGCACGGGGGGGCTGGCAGATACGCAGTATTTT. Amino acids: CASSTGGLADTQYF.